The 11 T cell receptor beta chains in this list originate from one sample, sequenced in a study of T cells in localized non-small cell lung cancer. Here immunoSEQ multiplex PCR was the method, and the copy in TCRdb shows in-frame clones only, minus some. The sample includes approximately 20,000 clones, approximately 90% seen only once; the top ten take about 4%. Sample: peripheral blood, taken before any cancer treatment. The receptor set was obtained from a male donor aged 60 or over with stage I squamous cell lung carcinoma.

This rearrangement joins TRBV7-9 to TRBJ2-2, with TRBD2 matching 8 bases. V was pared by 5 bases and J by 0 bases, with 2 bases of the junction left unmatched. Germline V gene sequence: CDR1 SEHNR, CDR2 FQNEAQ (reference sequence). The CDR3 length is 15 residues. This CDR3 is CASSRLATNTGELFF. DNA for the CDR3: TGTGCCAGCAGCCGACTAGCGACGAACACCGGGGAGCTGTTTTTT.

This clone was seen only once. The gene calls are TRBV29-1 and TRBJ2-7; D is perhaps TRBD2 (7 bases). V dropped 0 bases and J dropped 4 bases, with 16 bases sitting between them. There are 15 residues in the CDR3. The germline V gene has CDR1 SQVTM and CDR2 ANQGSEA. The CDR3 sequence: CSVEDGGGGGYEQYF. In nucleotides, the CDR3 is TGCAGCGTTGAAGATGGGGGGGGCGGAGGATACGAGCAGTACTTC.

The chain recombines TRBV28 with TRBJ2-3, with 11 bases fitting TRBD2. The germline V gene has CDR1 MDHEN and CDR2 SYDVKM. Trimming took 7 bases from V and 5 from J; bases not matched to a gene: 8. This CDR3 has 15 amino acids. In DNA, the CDR3 is TGTGCCAGCATGGAACTAGCGGGAGAGGGAGATACGCAGTATTTT. It specifies CASMELAGEGDTQYF.

The chain has TRBV7-2 and TRBJ2-7, with TRBD2 identical over 11 bases. V gave up 3 bases and J gave up 5 bases; unmatched junction bases: 6. Germline V lookup: CDR1 SGHTA, CDR2 FQGNSA. The CDR3 contains 15 residues. The CDR3 DNA reads TGTGCCAGCAGCTTTTTAGCGGGAGGGCCCCACGAGCAGTACTTC. Its protein product is CASSFLAGGPHEQYF.

This clone was counted a single time. The genes are TRBV28 and TRBJ1-4; 8 bases agree with TRBD1. The CDR3 loop spans 15 amino acids. With V trimmed by 3 bases and J by 5 bases, 5 bases remained unmatched. The V gene's germline CDR1 is MDHEN and CDR2 SYDVKM. The CDR3 DNA sequence: TGTGCCAGCAGTTTCGTGGGACAGGCAAATGAAAAACTGTTTTTT. It encodes CASSFVGQANEKLFF.

The chain employs TRBV7-9 and TRBJ1-2; tentative D call: TRBD1 (5 bases). V shed 3 bases and J shed 5 bases, with 13 bases lying between them. This CDR3 spans 14 amino acids. Germline-derived CDR1 and CDR2 are SEHNR and FQNEAQ (reference sequence). CDR3 nucleotides: TGTGCCAGCAGCTTCCAGGCAGGGCGGTATGGCTACACCTTC. Protein product: CASSFQAGRYGYTF.

This chain uses TRBV9 with TRBJ2-2, with a tentative D call TRBD2 (5 bases). CDR3 size: 16 residues. Germline V gene data show CDR1 as SGDLS and CDR2 as YYNGEE. V was shortened by 0 bases and J by 1 base, with 10 bases between the two germline ends. The CDR3 nucleotides are TGTGCCAGCAGCGTAGGCCGGGAAGGGAACACCGGGGAGCTGTTTTTT. It encodes CASSVGREGNTGELFF.

The chain has TRBV5-1 and TRBJ1-2, with a weak D call TRBD1 (6 bases). The CDR3 spans 15 residues. The V gene's germline CDR1 is SGHRS and CDR2 YFSETQ. With 0 bases removed from V and 6 bases from J, the gap between germline ends came to 15 bases. CDR3 sequence reads: CASSLDGTPENGYTF. The CDR3 DNA follows: TGCGCCAGCAGCTTGGATGGGACACCAGAGAATGGCTACACCTTC.

This clone has a single count. The rearrangement links TRBV7-2 to TRBJ1-1, with 8 nucleotides matching TRBD1. Germline loops: CDR1 SGHTA, CDR2 FQGNSA. This CDR3 spans 17 amino acids. With 0 bases clipped from V and 0 bases from J, the junction kept 6 bases outside the gene matches. CDR3 loop: CASSLAAGGWMNTEAFF. The DNA for the CDR3 is TGTGCCAGCAGCTTAGCGGCAGGGGGCTGGATGAACACTGAAGCTTTCTTT.

The chain is built from TRBV2 and TRBJ1-1; D perhaps matches TRBD1 (6 bases). The CDR3 spans 15 residues. The V gene's germline CDR1 is SNHLY and CDR2 FYNNEI. Trimming took off 1 base at V and 0 bases at J, with 9 bases between the two ends. The CDR3 DNA reads TGTGCCAGCAGTGAAGGGGGGGGCCTGAACACTGAAGCTTTCTTT. The encoded protein is CASSEGGGLNTEAFF.

This clone was seen just once. V and J are TRBV2 and TRBJ2-6; no clear D. The ends were cut back, 1 base at V and 4 bases at J, with 5 bases in the middle. The germline CDR1 and CDR2 sequences are SNHLY and FYNNEI. The CDR3 sequence is 14 residues long. CDR3 loop: CASSEVAGANVLTF. The CDR3 DNA reads as TGTGCCAGCAGTGAAGTAGCCGGGGCCAACGTCCTGACTTTC.